This T cell receptor beta chain was captured by sequencing in a study of T-cell reconstitution after alpha-beta-depleted transplantation in children. Unique molecular identifiers were incorporated into the prepared TCRbeta library. TCRdb processed the PCR reads anew with MiXCR; each CDR3 protein has one entry. The table records about 270,000 distinct CDR3 sequences, more than 9% of them present only once. The table lists this clonotype with many counts. V was clipped by 2 bases and J by 8 bases; unmatched bases: 9. The V gene's germline CDR1 is MNHEY and CDR2 SVGAGI. The CDR3 consists of 16 residues. The sample here was PBMCs from the stem cell graft donor, taken from the stem cell graft. This clonotype originated in a human donor who donated a stem cell graft to a child with SCID. The genes are TRBV6-5 and TRBJ1-4, with 9 bases lining up with TRBD1. The CDR3 DNA reads as TGTGCCAGCAGTTACGGACAGGGGATGAACCGGGAAAAACTGTTTTTT. Translated: CASSYGQGMNREKLFF.